Given below is one T cell receptor (beta chain) in context. Its antigen remains unknown. The V gene's germline CDR1 is SGHKS and CDR2 YYEKEE (reference sequence). The CDR3 is 16 amino acids. The V end lost 0 bases, the J end lost 5 bases, and 12 bases lay between the germline ends. Unique molecular identifiers featured in each of the TCR beta cDNA libraries. TCRdb called the PCR reads again in MiXCR, with one record for every CDR3 protein. The sample contains about 820,000 distinct CDR3 sequences, approximately 57% of which appear only once. The data belong to a study of post-analysis software for immune sequencing data. Study observations and caveats: F measure grouped same-batch samples tightly together. TRBV5-6, TRBV5-1 and TRBV20-1 belonged to a set of a handful of TRBV segments that were more frequent in patients than controls. Diversity measured as normalized Chao1 was significantly lower in multiple sclerosis patients than in controls.

The sequenced material came from blood. The chain carries TRBV5-5 and TRBJ1-6; no firm D call. The clonotype comes from a girl aged 10-17 years with multiple sclerosis. CDR3 residues: CASSLAASEHNSPLHF. For the CDR3, the DNA is TGTGCCAGCAGCTTGGCGGCCTCCGAACATAATTCACCCCTCCACTTT.